What follows describes a single TCR beta chain. The J segment lost 2 bases and the V segment lost 1 base, leaving 3 bases of the junction unmatched. The CDR3 is made up of 15 amino acids. Germline CDR1 and CDR2: SQVTM and ANQGSEA. The data derive from a study of blood T cell repertoires in COVID-19. For the study at large: The cDNA or gDNA used as material had been derived from T cells, B-cell-depleted T cells, or PBMCs.

Study processing details: Nucleated cell number was recorded as an estimate derived from reference gene primer amplification. Sequenced by immunoSEQ multiplex PCR; TCRdb stores in-frame clones only, minus some. Clone size and the V and J calls come from that table; the DNA yielded D and trimming. The table records 85,000 to 120,000 clones, approximately 80% of them present only once. The clonotype comes from an older woman with acute or convalescent COVID-19. The rearrangement uses TRBV29-1 and TRBJ1-5; 9 positions match TRBD1. Sequencing was carried out using peripheral blood. In nucleotides, the CDR3 is TGCAGCGTTGAAGGGGACAGGGAGGGCAATCAGCCCCAGCATTTT. This translates into CSVEGDREGNQPQHF. Variable domain in full (rest from reference TRBV29-1 and TRBJ1-5): SAVISQKPSRDICQRGTSLTIQCQVDSQVTMMFWYRQQPGQSLTLIATANQGSEATYESGFVIDKFPISRPNLTFSTLTVSNMSPEDSSIYLCSVEGDREGNQPQHFGDGTRLSIL.